The 7 T cell receptor beta chains given below trace back to one sample, sequenced in a study of cytomegalovirus exposure and HLA in healthy donors. This PCR relied on a set of 60 Vbeta primers and 13 Jbeta primers. Sequenced by immunoSEQ multiplex PCR; TCRdb stores in-frame clones only, minus some. Among 130,000 to 150,000 clones listed, about 80% were seen once. Sequencing was done on a sample of PBMCs. The receptors stem from a woman younger than 30 in good health and CMV-seropositive.

This chain uses TRBV27 with TRBJ1-5; 9 bases are shared with TRBD1. This CDR3 region has 15 residues. Germline CDR1 reads MNHEY; CDR2 reads SMNVEV (reference sequence). V lost 5 bases to trimming and J lost 7 bases; unmatched junction nucleotides: 9. The CDR3 DNA follows: TGTGCCAGCAGTGCCGGGACAGGGATGGCACAGCCCCAGCATTTT. It yields the protein CASSAGTGMAQPQHF.

The chain uses TRBV6-5 and TRBJ2-2, with D possibly being TRBD2 (7 bases). V was shortened by 6 bases and J by 5 bases, with 13 bases between the two germline ends. There are 14 residues in the CDR3. CDR1 is MNHEY, CDR2 SVGAGI, per germline. For the CDR3, the DNA is TGTGCCAGCAGGAACGGGGGGCTAACCGGGGAGCTGTTTTTT. It translates to CASRNGGLTGELFF.

The chain uses TRBV6-6 and TRBJ2-3, with D possibly being TRBD2 (6 bases). V was clipped by 1 base and J by 6 bases, with 11 bases between them. Germline V gives CDR1 MNHNY, CDR2 SVGAGI (reference sequence). The CDR3 covers 14 residues. DNA of the CDR3: TGTGCCAGCAGTTACTTCGGGGGAAGTGATACGCAGTATTTT. This gives the protein CASSYFGGSDTQYF.

The chain joins TRBV12-5 to TRBJ2-6; D gene unclear. There are 16 residues in the CDR3. Per germline, CDR1 LGHNT and CDR2 FRNRAP. The V gene lost 1 base and the J gene lost 0 bases, with 7 bases spanning the gap. For the CDR3, the DNA is TGTGCTAGTGGTTTGGGTCATTCCTCTGGGGCCAACGTCCTGACTTTC. Protein sequence: CASGLGHSSGANVLTF. The full variable domain, with the rest looked up from reference TRBV12-5 and TRBJ2-6, is DARVTQTPRHKVTEMGQEVTMRCQPILGHNTVFWYRQTMMQGLELLAYFRNRAPLDDSGMPKDRFSAEMPDATLATLKIQPSEPRDSAVYFCASGLGHSSGANVLTFGAGSRLTVL.

This chain links TRBV10-3 with TRBJ2-2; D possibly corresponds to TRBD1 (5 bases). From germline, CDR1 is ENHRY and CDR2 SYGVKD. The germline V and J ends were trimmed by 5 bases and 4 bases, with 14 bases remaining between them. The CDR3 is made up of 15 amino acids. The CDR3 loop is CAISSAGWSTGELFF. For the CDR3, the DNA is TGTGCCATCAGTTCTGCAGGGTGGTCCACCGGGGAGCTGTTTTTT.

This chain links TRBV2 with TRBJ2-1; TRBD1 agrees at 9 bases. Per germline, CDR1 SNHLY and CDR2 FYNNEI. This CDR3 has 16 residues. V trimming: 6 bases; J trimming: 0 bases; junction bases outside the gene matches: 6. CDR3 residues: CASRRLTGGSYNEQFF. DNA for the CDR3: TGTGCCAGCAGGAGGCTGACAGGGGGCTCCTACAATGAGCAGTTCTTC.

The chain joins TRBV6-6 to TRBJ2-4; 7 bases match TRBD2. Unmatched junction bases numbered 10, after V lost 7 bases and J lost 7 bases. In germline, CDR1 is MNHNY, CDR2 SVGAGI (reference sequence). The CDR3 spans 14 residues. CDR3 sequence (DNA): TGTGCCAGCATCTACGGCGGGGGACCGAACATTCAGTACTTC. Protein product: CASIYGGGPNIQYF.